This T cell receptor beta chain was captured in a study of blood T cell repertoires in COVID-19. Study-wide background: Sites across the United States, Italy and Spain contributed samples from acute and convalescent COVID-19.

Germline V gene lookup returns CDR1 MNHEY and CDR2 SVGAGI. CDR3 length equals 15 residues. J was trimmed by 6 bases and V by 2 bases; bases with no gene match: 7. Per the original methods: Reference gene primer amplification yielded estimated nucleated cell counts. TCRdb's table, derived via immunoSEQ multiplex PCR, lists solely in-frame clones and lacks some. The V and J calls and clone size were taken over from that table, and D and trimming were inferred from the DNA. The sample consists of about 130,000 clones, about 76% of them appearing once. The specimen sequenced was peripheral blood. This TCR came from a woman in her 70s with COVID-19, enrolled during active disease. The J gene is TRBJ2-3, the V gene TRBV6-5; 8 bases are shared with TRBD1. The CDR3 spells CASSYGGQASDTQYF. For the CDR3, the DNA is TGTGCCAGCAGTTACGGGGGACAGGCCTCCGATACGCAGTATTTT.